This T cell receptor (beta chain) appears in the sequencing data of a study of CD8 T cells in ankylosing spondylitis. The CDR3 spans 15 residues. Germline trimming cut 2 bases from V and 7 bases from J; bases unmatched to any gene: 7. Germline V gives CDR1 LNHNV, CDR2 YYDKDF (reference sequence). Study outcomes and limitations: Past research had described some motif variants in reactive arthritis synovial fluid and blood. Within matched ankylosing spondylitis synovial fluid, disease-linked clones were reportedly significantly enriched. Made up of about eight highly homologous variants, a TCR beta motif appeared characteristic of ankylosing spondylitis blood.

The authors made TCR beta libraries by quantitative 5'-RACE with molecular barcodes. TCRdb re-called the 5' RACE reads through MiXCR, storing one row per CDR3 protein. The table shows around 450,000 distinct CDR3 sequences, with roughly 27% occurring only once. This clonotype appeared once. Its antigen is as yet unknown. The V gene is TRBV15, the J gene TRBJ2-3; 9 bases are a match to TRBD2. Sample: blood, either unsorted or a sorted T cell fraction (not recorded which). The sequence was obtained from a male donor with ankylosing spondylitis. CDR3 amino acids: CATSRNSGSQNTQYF. DNA of the CDR3: TGTGCCACCAGCAGAAATAGCGGGAGTCAGAATACGCAGTATTTT.